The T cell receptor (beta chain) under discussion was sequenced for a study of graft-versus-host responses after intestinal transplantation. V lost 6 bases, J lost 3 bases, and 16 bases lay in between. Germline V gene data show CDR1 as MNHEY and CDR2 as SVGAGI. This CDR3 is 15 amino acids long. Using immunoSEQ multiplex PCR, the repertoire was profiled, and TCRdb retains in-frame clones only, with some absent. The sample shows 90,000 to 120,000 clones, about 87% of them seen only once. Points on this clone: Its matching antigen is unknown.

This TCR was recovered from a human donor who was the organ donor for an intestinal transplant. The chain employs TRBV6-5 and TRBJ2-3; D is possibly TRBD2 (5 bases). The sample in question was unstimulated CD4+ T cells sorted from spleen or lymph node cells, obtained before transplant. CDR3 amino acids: CASSSKGRRTDTQYF. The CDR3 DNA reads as TGTGCCAGCAGCTCCAAGGGAAGGAGGACAGATACGCAGTATTTT.